Shown below are 23 T cell receptor beta chains from a single sample sequenced in a study of blood T cell repertoires in COVID-19. Sequencing was performed with immunoSEQ multiplex PCR; in TCRdb, only in-frame clones are kept and a portion is missing. The sample comprises tens of thousands of clones, approximately 86% of which are singletons, and 22% rests with the top ten. The sample comprised peripheral blood. The receptor source for this set is a woman over 75 with COVID-19, enrolled during active disease.

The V gene is TRBV6-5, the J gene TRBJ1-5, with TRBD1 matching 8 bases. CDR1 and CDR2 (germline): MNHEY, SVGAGI. The CDR3 length is 16 residues. The V and J ends lost 4 bases and 4 bases, in that order; junction bases with no gene match: 9. The CDR3 here is CASSSGQGAGNQPQHF. In DNA form, the CDR3 reads TGTGCCAGCAGTTCCGGGCAGGGGGCTGGAAATCAGCCCCAGCATTTT.

The chain couples TRBV18 to TRBJ2-5; 14 bases fit TRBD2. The CDR3 covers 16 residues. Per germline, CDR1 KGHSH and CDR2 LQKENI. V was pared by 2 bases and J by 5 bases, with 4 bases of the junction left unmatched. Here the CDR3 reads CASSPRTSGGLETQYF. In DNA form, the CDR3 reads TGTGCCAGCTCACCAAGGACTAGCGGGGGGCTGGAGACCCAGTACTTC.

The chain couples TRBV5-4 to TRBJ1-1; the D is unclear. V lost 0 bases and J 1 base, leaving 7 bases between the germline ends. CDR1 is SGHNT and CDR2 is YYREEE in the germline V gene (reference sequence). This CDR3 region has 14 residues. The CDR3 loop is CASSLEQWNTEAFF. As DNA, the CDR3 is TGTGCCAGCAGCTTGGAACAGTGGAACACTGAAGCTTTCTTT.

The chain links TRBV15 to TRBJ1-4, with 7 bases matching TRBD1. The germline CDR1 and CDR2 sequences are LNHNV and YYDKDF (reference sequence). With 3 bases clipped from V and 2 bases from J, the junction kept 3 bases outside the gene matches. The CDR3 is made up of 15 amino acids. CDR3 loop: CATSREGATNEKLFF. CDR3 DNA: TGTGCCACCAGCAGGGAGGGGGCCACTAATGAAAAACTGTTTTTT.

This chain links TRBV2 with TRBJ1-1; TRBD1 matches 8 bases. Germline V gene lookup returns CDR1 SNHLY and CDR2 FYNNEI. The length of the CDR3 is 12 residues. Trimming removed 10 bases from V and 8 bases from J; junction bases left unmatched: 9. Written as DNA, the CDR3 is TGTGCCATTGGACAGGGCCTATCAGAAGCTTTCTTT. This translates into CAIGQGLSEAFF.

The V gene is TRBV5-1, the J gene TRBJ2-2; perhaps TRBD2 as D (7 bases). This CDR3 is built from 17 residues. Germline loops: CDR1 SGHRS, CDR2 YFSETQ. Trimming left V 2 bases short and J 0 bases short, with 14 bases between. The CDR3 DNA reads as TGCGCCAGCAGCTTAGGGGCGGGGGCGTCGAACACCGGGGAGCTGTTTTTT. This gives the protein CASSLGAGASNTGELFF.

V gene TRBV5-4 combines with J gene TRBJ1-2; TRBD1 matches at 9 bases. The length of the CDR3 is 15 residues. Looked up from germline, CDR1 is SGHNT and CDR2 is YYREEE (reference sequence). J gave up 4 bases and V 2 bases, and 6 bases lay outside the gene matches. The chain's CDR3 is CASSFDRGEGYGYTF. In DNA, the CDR3 is TGTGCCAGCAGCTTCGACAGGGGGGAAGGCTATGGCTACACCTTC.

This sequence joins TRBV11-2 and TRBJ2-3; 11 bases are a match to TRBD1. Trimming removed 3 bases from V and 5 bases from J; junction bases left unmatched: 10. The V gene's germline CDR1 is SGHAT and CDR2 FQNNGV. The CDR3 length is 17 residues. CDR3 in DNA: TGTGCCAGCAGCTTTTACGGACAGGGGGCGGTACAAGATACGCAGTATTTT. Residues: CASSFYGQGAVQDTQYF.

The chain has TRBV7-9 and TRBJ1-2; the D gene is possibly TRBD1 (5 bases). This CDR3 comprises 13 residues. The V and J ends lost 2 bases and 4 bases respectively, with 8 bases between them. Germline CDR1 SEHNR, CDR2 FQNEAQ (reference sequence). The CDR3 sequence: CASSLLGGYGYTF. The CDR3 DNA reads as TGTGCCAGCAGCTTATTGGGGGGCTATGGCTACACCTTC.

This clone was seen a handful of times. The chain combines TRBV10-2 with TRBJ1-3, with unresolved D. The CDR3 totals 12 residues. Germline V gives CDR1 WSHSY, CDR2 SAAADI. With 8 bases removed from V and 0 bases from J, the gap between germline ends came to 5 bases. CDR3 sequence: CASCHSGNTIYF. The CDR3, as DNA: TGCGCCAGCTGTCACTCTGGAAACACCATATATTTT.

In its sample, this clone was seen a few times. The rearrangement uses TRBV19 and TRBJ2-5; D may be TRBD1 (6 bases). Germline V lookup: CDR1 LNHDA, CDR2 SQIVND (reference sequence). The CDR3 is 15 amino acids. V lost 0 bases and J lost 4, with 12 bases in between. The CDR3, as DNA: TGTGCCAGTAGTATAGAGGTCAGGGGCGGAGAGACCCAGTACTTC. This encodes CASSIEVRGGETQYF.

V and J are TRBV6-5 and TRBJ1-6; D gene ambiguous. The CDR3 covers 14 residues. Trimming pared 2 bases from V and 3 bases from J, leaving 5 bases between. The V gene's germline CDR1 is MNHEY and CDR2 SVGAGI. The CDR3 coding sequence is TGTGCCAGCAGTTACGTACACTATAATTCACCCCTCCACTTT. Translation: CASSYVHYNSPLHF.

The V call is TRBV4-2, the J call TRBJ1-4, with TRBD1 identical over 11 bases. This CDR3 contains 17 residues. The ends lost 1 base at V and 1 base at J; junction bases unmatched: 2. Germline V gives CDR1 LGHNA, CDR2 YNFKEQ. CDR3 amino acids: CASSQAGTGGTNEKLFF. The CDR3 DNA sequence: TGTGCCAGCAGCCAAGCTGGGACAGGGGGAACTAATGAAAAACTGTTTTTT.

The genes are TRBV5-1 and TRBJ2-5; D remains unclear. The V gene's germline CDR1 is SGHRS and CDR2 YFSETQ. This CDR3 is built from 17 residues. V gave up 1 base and J gave up 1 base, with 17 bases separating them. CDR3 DNA: TGCGCCAGCAGCTTGAGTTCTACTAACACCCCCCAAGAGACCCAGTACTTC. Its translation: CASSLSSTNTPQETQYF.

This sequence joins TRBV10-3 and TRBJ1-2; 10 nucleotides match TRBD1. Germline values: CDR1 ENHRY, CDR2 SYGVKD. After removal of 7 bases from V and 9 bases from J, the junction contained 8 bases not matched to a gene. The CDR3 length is 13 residues. CDR3 DNA: TGTGCCATCAAGGCCCCGGGACAGGGGAGCTACACCTTC. This gives the protein CAIKAPGQGSYTF.

The chain joins TRBV5-4 to TRBJ2-7, with 9 bases matching TRBD2. Germline V gene sequence: CDR1 SGHNT, CDR2 YYREEE (reference sequence). With 1 base clipped from V and 6 bases from J, the junction kept 8 bases outside the gene matches. The CDR3 runs to 15 residues. This CDR3 reads CASSLSRGGAGEQYF. The CDR3 DNA is TGTGCCAGCAGCTTGAGCCGCGGGGGGGCTGGCGAGCAGTACTTC.

The chain is built from TRBV2 and TRBJ2-3, with D tentatively TRBD1 (6 bases). The CDR3 length is 14 residues. V was clipped by 6 bases and J by 1 base, with 11 bases between them. The germline V gene has CDR1 SNHLY and CDR2 FYNNEI. The CDR3 region is CASSLQGRTDTQYF. In nucleotides, the CDR3 is TGTGCCAGCAGCCTACAGGGCCGCACAGATACGCAGTATTTT.

The J gene is TRBJ1-1, the V gene TRBV5-5, with D perhaps TRBD1 (6 bases). The CDR3 is 16 amino acids. V gave up 6 bases and J gave up 0 bases, with 18 bases separating them. Looked up from germline, CDR1 is SGHKS and CDR2 is YYEKEE (reference sequence). The CDR3 region has the DNA TGTGCCAGCACCGTCGGGGGGGCGCTCATGAACACTGAAGCTTTCTTT. Amino acid sequence: CASTVGGALMNTEAFF.

J is TRBJ1-1 and V is TRBV19; 10 nucleotides match TRBD1. Germline assignment: CDR1 LNHDA and CDR2 SQIVND (reference sequence). The CDR3 has 13 amino acids. The CDR3 here is CRSDRGRGTEAFF. Here the CDR3 DNA reads TGTAGGTCCGACAGGGGGCGTGGGACTGAAGCTTTCTTT.

The J gene is TRBJ2-7, the V gene TRBV13; the D is unclear. The germline CDR1 and CDR2 sequences are PRHDT and FYEKMQ (reference sequence). V was pared by 3 bases and J by 0 bases, with 6 bases between. The CDR3 is 13 residues long. The CDR3 loop reads CASSLASSYEQYF. The CDR3 region has the DNA TGTGCCAGCAGCTTGGCTAGCTCCTACGAGCAGTACTTC. Filled out from reference TRBV13 and TRBJ2-7, the complete variable domain reads AAGVIQSPRHLIKEKRETATLKCYPIPRHDTVYWYQQGPGQDPQFLISFYEKMQSDKGSIPDRFSAQQFSDYHSELNMSSLELGDSALYFCASSLASSYEQYFGPGTRLTVT.

The chain uses TRBV5-1 and TRBJ2-1; 15 bases map to TRBD2. V was pared by 4 bases and J by 6 bases, with 8 bases of the junction left unmatched. The CDR3 length is 17 residues. Germline lookup yields CDR1 SGHRS and CDR2 YFSETQ. CDR3 residues: CASSRTPGLAGGNEQFF. The CDR3 DNA is TGCGCCAGCAGCCGGACACCGGGACTAGCGGGGGGCAATGAGCAGTTCTTC.

The chain is built from TRBV5-4 and TRBJ2-2; 8 bases agree with TRBD1. Germline assignment: CDR1 SGHNT and CDR2 YYREEE (reference sequence). This CDR3 contains 15 residues. V lost 2 bases to trimming and J lost 7 bases; unmatched junction nucleotides: 7. The CDR3 DNA is TGTGCCAGCAGCTTTAATCAGGGGGCGGTCGGGGAGCTGTTTTTT. As protein: CASSFNQGAVGELFF.

This clone came up a few times. The V gene is TRBV2, the J gene TRBJ1-2; D uncertain. In germline, CDR1 is SNHLY, CDR2 FYNNEI. There are 14 residues in the CDR3. Deletions cut 6 bases from V and 2 bases from J, with 13 bases between. CDR3 loop: CASSSRAGNYGYTF. CDR3 bases: TGTGCCAGCAGCTCGCGAGCCGGGAACTATGGCTACACCTTC.